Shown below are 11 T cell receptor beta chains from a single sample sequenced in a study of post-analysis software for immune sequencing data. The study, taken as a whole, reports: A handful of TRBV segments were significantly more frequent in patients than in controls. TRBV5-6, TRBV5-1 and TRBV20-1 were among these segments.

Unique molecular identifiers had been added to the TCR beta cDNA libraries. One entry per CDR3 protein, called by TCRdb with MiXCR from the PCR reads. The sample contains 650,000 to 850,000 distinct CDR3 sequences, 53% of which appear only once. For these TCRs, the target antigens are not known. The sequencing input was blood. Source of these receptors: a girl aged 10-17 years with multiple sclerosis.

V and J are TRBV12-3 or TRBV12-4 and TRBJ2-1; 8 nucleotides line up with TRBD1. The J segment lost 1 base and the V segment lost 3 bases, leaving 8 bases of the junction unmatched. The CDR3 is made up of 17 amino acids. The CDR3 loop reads CASSFTRGPLSYNEQFF. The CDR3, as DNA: TGTGCCAGCAGTTTTACCAGGGGGCCACTATCCTACAATGAGCAGTTCTTC.

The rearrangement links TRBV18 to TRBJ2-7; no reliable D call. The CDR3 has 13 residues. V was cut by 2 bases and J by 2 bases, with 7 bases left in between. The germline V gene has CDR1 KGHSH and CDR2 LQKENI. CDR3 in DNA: TGTGCCAGCTCACCAGGACCGGCCTACGAGCAGTACTTC. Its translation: CASSPGPAYEQYF.

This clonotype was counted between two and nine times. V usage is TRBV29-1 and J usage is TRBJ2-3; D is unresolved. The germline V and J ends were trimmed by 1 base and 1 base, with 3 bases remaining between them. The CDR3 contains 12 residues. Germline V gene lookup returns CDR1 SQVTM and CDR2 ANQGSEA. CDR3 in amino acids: CSVEGRTDTQYF. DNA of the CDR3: TGCAGCGTTGAAGGTCGCACAGATACGCAGTATTTT.

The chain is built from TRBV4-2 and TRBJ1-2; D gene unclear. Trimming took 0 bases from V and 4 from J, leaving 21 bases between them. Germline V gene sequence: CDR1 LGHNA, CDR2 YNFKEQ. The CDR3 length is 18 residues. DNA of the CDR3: TGTGCCAGCAGCCAAGATATCCGCGGGCGCGGAACCGGCTATGGCTACACCTTC. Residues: CASSQDIRGRGTGYGYTF.

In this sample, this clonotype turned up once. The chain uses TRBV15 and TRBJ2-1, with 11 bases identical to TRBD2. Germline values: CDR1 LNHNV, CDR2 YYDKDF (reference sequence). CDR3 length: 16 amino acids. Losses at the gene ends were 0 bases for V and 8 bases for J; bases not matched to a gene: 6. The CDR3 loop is CATSREVAGGPYEQFF. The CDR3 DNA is TGTGCCACCAGCAGAGAGGTAGCGGGAGGGCCCTATGAGCAGTTCTTC. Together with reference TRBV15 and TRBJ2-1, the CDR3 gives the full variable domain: DAMVIQNPRYQVTQFGKPVTLSCSQTLNHNVMYWYQQKSSQAPKLLFHYYDKDFNNEADTPDNFQSRRPNTSFCFLDIRSPGLGDTAMYLCATSREVAGGPYEQFFGPGTRLTVL.

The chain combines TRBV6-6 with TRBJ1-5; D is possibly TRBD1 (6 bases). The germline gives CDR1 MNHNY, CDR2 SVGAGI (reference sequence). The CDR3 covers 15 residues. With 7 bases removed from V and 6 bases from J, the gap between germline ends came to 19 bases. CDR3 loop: CASTKSGTPGQPQHF. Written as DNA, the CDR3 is TGTGCCAGCACCAAATCCGGGACACCGGGTCAGCCCCAGCATTTT.

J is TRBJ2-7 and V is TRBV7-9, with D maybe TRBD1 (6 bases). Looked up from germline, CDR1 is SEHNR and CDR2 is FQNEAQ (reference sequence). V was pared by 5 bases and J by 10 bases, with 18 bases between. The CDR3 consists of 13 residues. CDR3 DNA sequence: TGTGCCAGCAGCCTGACAGGAAAGGTGGACCAGTACTTC. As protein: CASSLTGKVDQYF.

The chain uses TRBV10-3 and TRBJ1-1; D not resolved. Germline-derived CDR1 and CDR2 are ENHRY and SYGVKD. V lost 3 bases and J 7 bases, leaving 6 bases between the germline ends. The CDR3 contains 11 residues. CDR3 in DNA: TGTGCCATCAGTGACAGTTTTGAAGCTTTCTTT. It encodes CAISDSFEAFF.

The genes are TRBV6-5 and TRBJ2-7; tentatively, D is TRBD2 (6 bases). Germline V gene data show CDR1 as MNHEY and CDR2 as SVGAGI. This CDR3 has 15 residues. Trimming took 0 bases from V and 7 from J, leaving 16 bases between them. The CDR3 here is CASSYSLEAGGEQYF. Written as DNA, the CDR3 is TGTGCCAGCAGTTACTCCCTTGAGGCAGGAGGGGAGCAGTACTTC.

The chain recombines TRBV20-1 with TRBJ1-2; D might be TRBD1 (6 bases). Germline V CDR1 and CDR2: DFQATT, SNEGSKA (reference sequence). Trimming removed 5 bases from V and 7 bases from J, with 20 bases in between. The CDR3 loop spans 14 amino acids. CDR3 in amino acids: CSASDSILFGGYTF. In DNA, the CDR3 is TGCAGTGCTTCGGACAGCATCCTCTTCGGTGGCTACACCTTC.

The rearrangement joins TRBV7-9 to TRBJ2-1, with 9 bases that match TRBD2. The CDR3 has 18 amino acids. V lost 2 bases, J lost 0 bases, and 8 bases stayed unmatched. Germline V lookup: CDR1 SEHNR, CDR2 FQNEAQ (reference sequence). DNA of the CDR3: TGTGCCAGCAGCTTACTTAGGCGGGGGGGGAGCTCCTACAATGAGCAGTTCTTC. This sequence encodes CASSLLRRGGSSYNEQFF.